Listed here is a single T cell receptor (beta chain). Through a sample-barcoded 5' primer and a J-beta primer mix, a second PCR was run for 7 to 11 cycles. TCRdb reanalysed the 5' RACE reads using MiXCR and keeps one entry per CDR3 protein. This sample has 1.8 million or so distinct CDR3 sequences, with roughly 43% found just once. V dropped 0 bases and J dropped 7; count of bases not matched to a gene: 7. CDR3 length equals 16 residues. Germline V gene lookup returns CDR1 SGDLS and CDR2 YYNGEE. This entry is derived from a study of blood T cells in healthy people across ages. The sequenced sample consisted of blood. This TCR was recovered from a human donor in good health. The genes are TRBV9 and TRBJ2-2, with TRBD2 matching over 9 bases. CDR3 region: CASSVAAGGRSGELFF. The CDR3 DNA reads as TGTGCCAGCAGCGTAGCAGCGGGGGGACGTAGCGGGGAGCTGTTTTTT.